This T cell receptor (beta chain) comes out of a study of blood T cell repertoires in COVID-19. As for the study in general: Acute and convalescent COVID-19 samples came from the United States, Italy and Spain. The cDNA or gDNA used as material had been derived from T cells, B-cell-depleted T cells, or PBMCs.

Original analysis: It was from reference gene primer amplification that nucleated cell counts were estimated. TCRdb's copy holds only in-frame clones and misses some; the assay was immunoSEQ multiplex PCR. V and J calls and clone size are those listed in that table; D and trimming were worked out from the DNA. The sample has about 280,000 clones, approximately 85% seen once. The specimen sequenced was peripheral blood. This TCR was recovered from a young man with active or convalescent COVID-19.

The CDR3 protein is CASMEPTNEKLFF. CDR3 bases: TGCGCCAGCATGGAGCCAACTAATGAAAAACTGTTTTTT. V usage is TRBV4-1 and J usage is TRBJ1-4; D is ambiguous. The CDR3 consists of 13 residues. V was pared by 7 bases and J by 0 bases, with 6 bases between. Germline CDR1 reads MGHRA; CDR2 reads YSYEKL.